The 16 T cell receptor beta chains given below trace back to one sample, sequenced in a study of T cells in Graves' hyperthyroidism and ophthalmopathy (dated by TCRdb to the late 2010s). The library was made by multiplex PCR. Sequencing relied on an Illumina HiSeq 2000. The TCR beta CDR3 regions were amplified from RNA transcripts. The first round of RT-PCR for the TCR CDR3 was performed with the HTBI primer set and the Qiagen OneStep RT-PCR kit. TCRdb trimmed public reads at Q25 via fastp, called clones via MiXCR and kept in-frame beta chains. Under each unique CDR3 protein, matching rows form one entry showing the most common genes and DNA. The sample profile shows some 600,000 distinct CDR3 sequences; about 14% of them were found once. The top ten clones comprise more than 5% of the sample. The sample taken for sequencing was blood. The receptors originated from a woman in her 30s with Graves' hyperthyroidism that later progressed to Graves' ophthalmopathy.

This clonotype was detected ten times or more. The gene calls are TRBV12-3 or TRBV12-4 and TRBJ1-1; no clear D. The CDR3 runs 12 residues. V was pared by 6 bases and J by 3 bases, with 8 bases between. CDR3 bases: TGTGCCAGCAGAGAGGTTTACACTGAAGCTTTCTTT. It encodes CASREVYTEAFF.

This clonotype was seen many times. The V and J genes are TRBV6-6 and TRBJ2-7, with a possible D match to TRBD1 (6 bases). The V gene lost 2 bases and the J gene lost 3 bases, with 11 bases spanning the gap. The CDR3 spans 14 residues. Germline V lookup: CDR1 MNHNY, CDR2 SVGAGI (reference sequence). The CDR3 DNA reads TGTGCCAGCAGTTACGGGACACGAAACTACGAGCAGTACTTC. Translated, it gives CASSYGTRNYEQYF.

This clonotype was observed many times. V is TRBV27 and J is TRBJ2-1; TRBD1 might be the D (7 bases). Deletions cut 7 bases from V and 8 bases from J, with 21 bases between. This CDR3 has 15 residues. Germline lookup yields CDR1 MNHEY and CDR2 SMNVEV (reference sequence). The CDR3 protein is CASTHGVRGVDEQFF. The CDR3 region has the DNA TGTGCCAGCACCCACGGGGTCAGGGGGGTAGATGAGCAGTTCTTC.

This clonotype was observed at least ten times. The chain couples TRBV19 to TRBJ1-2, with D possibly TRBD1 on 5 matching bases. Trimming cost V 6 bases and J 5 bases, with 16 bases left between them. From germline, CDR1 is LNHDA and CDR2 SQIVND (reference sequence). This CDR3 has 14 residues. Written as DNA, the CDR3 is TGTGCCAGTAGAAGAGGGGCGGACCCGTATGGCTACACCTTC. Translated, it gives CASRRGADPYGYTF.

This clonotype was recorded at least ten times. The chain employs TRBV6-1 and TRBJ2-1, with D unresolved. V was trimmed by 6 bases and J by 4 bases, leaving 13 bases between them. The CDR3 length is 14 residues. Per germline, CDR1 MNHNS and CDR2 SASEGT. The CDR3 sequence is CASSLDPIYNEQFF. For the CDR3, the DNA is TGTGCCAGCAGCTTGGACCCTATATACAATGAGCAGTTCTTC.

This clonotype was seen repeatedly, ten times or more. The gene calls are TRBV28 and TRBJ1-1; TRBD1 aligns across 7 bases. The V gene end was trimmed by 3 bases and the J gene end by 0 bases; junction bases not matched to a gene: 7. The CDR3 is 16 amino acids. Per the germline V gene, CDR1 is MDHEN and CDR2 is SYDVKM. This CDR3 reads CASSFRDRSLNTEAFF. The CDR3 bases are TGTGCCAGCAGTTTTCGGGACAGAAGCTTGAACACTGAAGCTTTCTTT.

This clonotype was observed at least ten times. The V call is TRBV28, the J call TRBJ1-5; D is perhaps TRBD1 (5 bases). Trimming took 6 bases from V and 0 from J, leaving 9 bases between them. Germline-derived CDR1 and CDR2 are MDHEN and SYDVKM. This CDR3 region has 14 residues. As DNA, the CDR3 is TGTGCCAGCAGGCAGACAGTTAGCAATCAGCCCCAGCATTTT. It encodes CASRQTVSNQPQHF.

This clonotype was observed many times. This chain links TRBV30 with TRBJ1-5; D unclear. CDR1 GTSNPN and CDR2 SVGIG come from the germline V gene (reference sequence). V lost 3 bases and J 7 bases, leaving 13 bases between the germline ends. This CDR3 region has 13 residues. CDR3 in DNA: TGTGCCTGGAGGAAGAGCCTGGGGCAGCCCCAGCATTTT. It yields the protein CAWRKSLGQPQHF.

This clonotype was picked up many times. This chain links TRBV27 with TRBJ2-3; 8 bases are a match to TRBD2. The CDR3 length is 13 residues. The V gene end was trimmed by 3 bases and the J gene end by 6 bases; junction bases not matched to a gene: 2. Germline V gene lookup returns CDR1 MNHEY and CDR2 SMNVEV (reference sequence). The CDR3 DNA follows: TGTGCCAGCAGTTTGCTAGCGGGTGATACGCAGTATTTT. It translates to CASSLLAGDTQYF.

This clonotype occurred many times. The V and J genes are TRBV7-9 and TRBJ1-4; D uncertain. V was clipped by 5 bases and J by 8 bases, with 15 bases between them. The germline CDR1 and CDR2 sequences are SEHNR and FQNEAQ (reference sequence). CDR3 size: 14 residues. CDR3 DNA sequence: TGTGCCAGCAGCCCCAGGTCCCGGGTCGAAAAACTGTTTTTT. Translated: CASSPRSRVEKLFF.

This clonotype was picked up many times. CDR3 DNA: TGCAGTGCTAGTTCTACTATGAACACTGAAGCTTTCTTT. Translated: CSASSTMNTEAFF. The rearrangement joins TRBV20-1 to TRBJ1-1, with D unresolved. CDR1 and CDR2 from the germline V gene are DFQATT and SNEGSKA (reference sequence). This CDR3 is built from 13 residues. Trimming removed 3 bases from V and 0 bases from J, with 8 bases in between.

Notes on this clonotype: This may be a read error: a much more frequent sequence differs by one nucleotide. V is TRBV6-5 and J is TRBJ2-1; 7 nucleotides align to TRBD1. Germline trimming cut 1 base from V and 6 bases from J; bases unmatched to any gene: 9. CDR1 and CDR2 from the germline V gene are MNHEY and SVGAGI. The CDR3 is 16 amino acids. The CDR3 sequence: CASSYLPGGTGNEQFF. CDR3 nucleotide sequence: TGTGCCAGCAGTTACTTGCCAGGGGGAACGGGCAATGAGCAGTTCTTC.

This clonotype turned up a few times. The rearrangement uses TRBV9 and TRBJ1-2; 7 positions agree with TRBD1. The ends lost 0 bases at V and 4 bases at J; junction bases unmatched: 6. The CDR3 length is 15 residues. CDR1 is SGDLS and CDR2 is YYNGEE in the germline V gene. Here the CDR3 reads CASSVGEGAVYGYTF. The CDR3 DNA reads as TGTGCCAGCAGCGTAGGCGAGGGGGCGGTCTATGGCTACACCTTC.

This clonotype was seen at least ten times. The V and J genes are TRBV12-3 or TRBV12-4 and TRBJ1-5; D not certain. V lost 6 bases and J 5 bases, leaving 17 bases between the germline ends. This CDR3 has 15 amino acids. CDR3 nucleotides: TGTGCCAGCAGCCCCCGCCGGGTTGGGGATCAGCCCCAGCATTTT. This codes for CASSPRRVGDQPQHF.

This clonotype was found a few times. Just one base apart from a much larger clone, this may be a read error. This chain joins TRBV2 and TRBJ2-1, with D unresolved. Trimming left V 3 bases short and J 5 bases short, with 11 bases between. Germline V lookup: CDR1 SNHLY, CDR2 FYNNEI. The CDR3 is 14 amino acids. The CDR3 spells CASSDGNEDNEQFF. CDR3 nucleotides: TGTGCCAGCAGTGACGGAAACGAGGACAATGAGCAGTTCTTC.

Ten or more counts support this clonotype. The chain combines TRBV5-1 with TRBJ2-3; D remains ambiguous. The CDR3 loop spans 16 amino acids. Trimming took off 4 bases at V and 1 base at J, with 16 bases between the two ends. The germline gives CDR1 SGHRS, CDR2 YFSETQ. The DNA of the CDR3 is TGCGCCAGCAGCACCGGACCCCTAGGAGGCACAGATACGCAGTATTTT. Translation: CASSTGPLGGTDTQYF.